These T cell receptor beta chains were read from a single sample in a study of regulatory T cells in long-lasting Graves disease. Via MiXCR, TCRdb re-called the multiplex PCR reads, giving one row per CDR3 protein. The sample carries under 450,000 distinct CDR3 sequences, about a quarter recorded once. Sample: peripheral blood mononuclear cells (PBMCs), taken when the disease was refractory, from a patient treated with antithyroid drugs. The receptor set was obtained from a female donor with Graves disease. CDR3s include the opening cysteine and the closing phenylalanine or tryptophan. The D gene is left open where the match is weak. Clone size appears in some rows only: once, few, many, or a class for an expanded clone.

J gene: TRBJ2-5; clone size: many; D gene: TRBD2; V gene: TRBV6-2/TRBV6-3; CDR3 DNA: TGTGCCAGCAGCCCCGGATTAGCGGGAGGGGCAGAGACCCAGTACTTC; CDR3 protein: CASSPGLAGGAETQYF
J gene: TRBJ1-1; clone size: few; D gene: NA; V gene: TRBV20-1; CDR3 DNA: TGCAGTGCTAGAGATTGGGCCCGAAAGGGGCACACTGAAGCTTTCTTT; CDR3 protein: CSARDWARKGHTEAFF
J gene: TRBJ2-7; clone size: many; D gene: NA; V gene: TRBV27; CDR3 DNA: TGTGCCAGCAGGGGTGCCGCCTACGAGCAGTACTTC; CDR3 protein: CASRGAAYEQYF
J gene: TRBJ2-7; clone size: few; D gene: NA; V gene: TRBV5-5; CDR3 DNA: TGTGCCAGCAGCCTACACGGAGGAGGGGTCGAGCAGTACTTC; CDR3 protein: CASSLHGGGVEQYF
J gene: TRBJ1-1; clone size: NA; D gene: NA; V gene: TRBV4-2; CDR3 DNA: TGTGCCAGCAGCCAACAAAATACTAGGGCGAACACTGAAGCTTTCTTT; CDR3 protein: CASSQQNTRANTEAFF
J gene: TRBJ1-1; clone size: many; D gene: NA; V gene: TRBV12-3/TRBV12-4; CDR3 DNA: TGTGCCAGCAGTTTAGACGGAGGGAGTTGGACTGAAGCTTTCTTT; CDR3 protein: CASSLDGGSWTEAFF
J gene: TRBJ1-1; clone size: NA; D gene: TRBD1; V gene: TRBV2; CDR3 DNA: TGTGCCAGCAGGGAAACAGGGGCGGGGACTGAAGCTTTCTTT; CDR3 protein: CASRETGAGTEAFF
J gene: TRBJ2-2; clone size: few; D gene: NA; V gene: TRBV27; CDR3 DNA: TGTGCCAGCAGTTTAACGGGACTGGGCACCGGGGAGCTGTTTTTT; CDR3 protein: CASSLTGLGTGELFF
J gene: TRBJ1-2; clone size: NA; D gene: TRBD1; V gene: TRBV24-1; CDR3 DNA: TGTGCCACCAGTGACCACGGGACAGGCTATGGCTACACCTTC; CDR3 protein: CATSDHGTGYGYTF
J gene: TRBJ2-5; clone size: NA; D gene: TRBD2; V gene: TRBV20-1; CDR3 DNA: TGCAGTGCTCTGTCGGGAGGGGGCCAAGAGACCCAGTACTTC; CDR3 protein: CSALSGGGQETQYF
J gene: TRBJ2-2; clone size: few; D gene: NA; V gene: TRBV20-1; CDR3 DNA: TGCAGTGCTAGACCCACTAGTCACGGGGAGCTGTTTTTT; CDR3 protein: CSARPTSHGELFF
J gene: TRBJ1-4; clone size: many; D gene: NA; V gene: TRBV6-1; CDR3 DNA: TGTGCCAGCAGTCCGGGACAATTAAGAGAAAAACTGTTTTTT; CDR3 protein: CASSPGQLREKLFF
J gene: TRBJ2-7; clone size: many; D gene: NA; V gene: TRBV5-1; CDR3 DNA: TGCGCCAGCAGCTTGGGGGAGACAGCGTCCTACGAGCAGTACTTC; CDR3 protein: CASSLGETASYEQYF
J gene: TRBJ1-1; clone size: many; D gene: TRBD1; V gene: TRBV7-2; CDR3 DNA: TGTGCCAGCAGCAATACAGGGGGGATCATGAACACTGAAGCTTTCTTT; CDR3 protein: CASSNTGGIMNTEAFF
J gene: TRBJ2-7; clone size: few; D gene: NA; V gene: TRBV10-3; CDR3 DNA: TGTGCCATCAGTGATTCTCCCGCCAGTTCAATACTTTACGAGCAGTACTTC; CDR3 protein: CAISDSPASSILYEQYF
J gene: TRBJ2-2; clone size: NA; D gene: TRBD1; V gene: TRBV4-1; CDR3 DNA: TGCGCCAGCAGCCAACGCGGACAGGGAATCGCCGGGGAGCTGTTTTTT; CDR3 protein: CASSQRGQGIAGELFF
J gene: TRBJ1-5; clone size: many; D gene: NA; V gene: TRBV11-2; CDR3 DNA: TGTGCCAGCAGCTTAGATGGCCGAGGGGATCAGCCCCAGCATTTT; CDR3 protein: CASSLDGRGDQPQHF
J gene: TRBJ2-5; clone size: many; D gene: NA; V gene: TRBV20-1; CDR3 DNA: TGCAGTGCTAGACAGGCGAAAGAGACCCAGTACTTC; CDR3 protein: CSARQAKETQYF
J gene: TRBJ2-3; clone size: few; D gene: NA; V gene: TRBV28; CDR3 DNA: TGTGCCAGCAGTTTACCCAGACTAGTTTCGGATACGCAGTATTTT; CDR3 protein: CASSLPRLVSDTQYF
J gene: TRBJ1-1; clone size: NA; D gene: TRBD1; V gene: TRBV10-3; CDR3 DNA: TGTGCCATCAGTGACCCCGGACAGGGCAAGACTGAAGCTTTCTTT; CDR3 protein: CAISDPGQGKTEAFF
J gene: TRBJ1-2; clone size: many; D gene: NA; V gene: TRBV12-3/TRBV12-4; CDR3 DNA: TGTGCCAGCACCGCCGGGGGCTATGGCTACACCTTC; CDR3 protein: CASTAGGYGYTF
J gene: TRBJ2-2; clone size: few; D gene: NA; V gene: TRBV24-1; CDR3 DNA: TGTGCCACCAGTGGGCCGGGACTGAACACCGGGGAGCTGTTTTTT; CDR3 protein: CATSGPGLNTGELFF
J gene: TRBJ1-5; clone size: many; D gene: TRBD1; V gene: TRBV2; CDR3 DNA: TGTGCCAGCAGTGCCCGCCGGGACAGGAGCAATCAGCCCCAGCATTTT; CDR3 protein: CASSARRDRSNQPQHF
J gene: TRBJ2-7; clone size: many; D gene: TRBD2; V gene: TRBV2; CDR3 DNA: TGTGCCAGCAGTGATCTTCTAAGCGGGAGCTACGAGCAGTACTTC; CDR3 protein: CASSDLLSGSYEQYF
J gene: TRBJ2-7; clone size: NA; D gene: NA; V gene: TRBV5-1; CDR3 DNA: TGCGCCAGCAGCCGGAGGGCCGACAGCCGGGCCAACTACGAGCAGTACTTC; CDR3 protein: CASSRRADSRANYEQYF
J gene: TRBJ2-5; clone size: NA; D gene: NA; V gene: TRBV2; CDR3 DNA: TGTGCCAGCAGTGATAAGGCCGGGACCCAAGAGACCCAGTACTTC; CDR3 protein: CASSDKAGTQETQYF
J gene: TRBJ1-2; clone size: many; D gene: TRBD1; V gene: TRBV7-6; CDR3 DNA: TGTGCCAGCAGCTCAGAGGGGACAGGGGGCGGCTATGGCTACACCTTC; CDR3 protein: CASSSEGTGGGYGYTF
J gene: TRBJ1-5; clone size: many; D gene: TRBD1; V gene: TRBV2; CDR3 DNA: TGTGCCAGCAGTCCCCTCCAGGGGGTAAATCAGCCCCAGCATTTT; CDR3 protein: CASSPLQGVNQPQHF
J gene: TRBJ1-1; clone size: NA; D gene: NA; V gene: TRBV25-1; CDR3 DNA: TGTGCCAGCAGTGTCATAGGTTCCCCCCGGGGGGCTTTCTTT; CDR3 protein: CASSVIGSPRGAFF